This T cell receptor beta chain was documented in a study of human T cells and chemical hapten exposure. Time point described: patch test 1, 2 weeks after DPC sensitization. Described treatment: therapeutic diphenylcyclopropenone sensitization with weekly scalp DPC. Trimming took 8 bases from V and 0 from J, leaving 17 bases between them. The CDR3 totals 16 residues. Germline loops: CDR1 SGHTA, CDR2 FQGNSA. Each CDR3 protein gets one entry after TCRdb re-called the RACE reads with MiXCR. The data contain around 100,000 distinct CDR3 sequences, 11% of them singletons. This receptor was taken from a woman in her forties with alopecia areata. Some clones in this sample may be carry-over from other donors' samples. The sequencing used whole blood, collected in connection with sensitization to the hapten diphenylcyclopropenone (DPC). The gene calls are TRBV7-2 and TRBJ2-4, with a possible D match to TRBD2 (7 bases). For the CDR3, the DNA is TGTGCCAGCTCGGAAGGGGGGGCGCTAGCCAAAAACATTCAGTACTTC. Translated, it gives CASSEGGALAKNIQYF.